These 11 T cell receptor beta chains share one sample of origin, sequenced in a study of blood T cell repertoires in COVID-19. Profiling relied on immunoSEQ multiplex PCR, and the TCRdb table lists in-frame clones only, not all of them. In the table there are 300,000 or so clones, roughly 85% of which are singletons. Sequenced material: PBMCs or T cells enriched from blood (not recorded which). The origin of the receptors is a middle-aged woman with acute COVID-19.

V and J are TRBV19 and TRBJ1-5, with D perhaps matching TRBD1 (6 bases). V was pared by 5 bases and J by 6 bases, with 11 bases between. Germline V gene lookup returns CDR1 LNHDA and CDR2 SQIVND (reference sequence). The CDR3 loop spans 13 amino acids. Here the CDR3 reads CASSSETGQPQHF. The CDR3 coding sequence is TGTGCCAGTAGTTCCGAGACAGGTCAGCCCCAGCATTTT.

The chain is built from TRBV27 and TRBJ1-2; TRBD1 is a possible D gene (6 bases). CDR1 is MNHEY and CDR2 is SMNVEV in the germline V gene (reference sequence). This CDR3 has 14 amino acids. Trimming removed 6 bases at V and 7 bases at J, with 18 bases between. The CDR3 here is CASSPVGTLLGYTF. The DNA for the CDR3 is TGTGCCAGCAGCCCAGTTGGGACACTCCTTGGCTACACCTTC.

The genes are TRBV2 and TRBJ1-3; D may be TRBD1 (6 bases). The CDR3 loop spans 13 amino acids. The germline CDR1 and CDR2 sequences are SNHLY and FYNNEI. V was pared by 10 bases and J by 8 bases, with 18 bases between. CDR3 bases: TGTGCCAAGACAGGCGTAAACGTTGACACCATATATTTT. This codes for CAKTGVNVDTIYF.

This clone was seen once. The genes are TRBV6-2 or TRBV6-3 and TRBJ2-3, with 8 bases matching TRBD2. The CDR3 runs to 16 residues. The V and J ends lost 3 bases and 9 bases, in that order; junction bases with no gene match: 14. The germline V gene has CDR1 MNHEY and CDR2 SVGEGT. CDR3 in DNA: TGTGCCAGCAGTTATGGTGCACTAGCGGCTTTGGTCACGCAGTATTTT. Its translation is CASSYGALAALVTQYF.

This rearrangement joins TRBV25-1 to TRBJ1-1; the match to TRBD1 covers 9 bases. From germline, CDR1 is MGHDK and CDR2 SYGVNS. J gave up 8 bases and V 6 bases, and 7 bases lay outside the gene matches. The CDR3 sequence is 13 residues long. The CDR3 nucleotides read TGTGCCAGCAGGGGACAGGGTTGGGTCGAAGCTTTCTTT. Encoded protein: CASRGQGWVEAFF.

With respect to this clone: The identical CDR3 is also encoded by other nucleotide sequences in the sample. V usage is TRBV7-2 and J usage is TRBJ2-3; D unresolved. V was cut by 2 bases and J by 1 base, with 7 bases left in between. CDR3 size: 14 residues. CDR1 SGHTA and CDR2 FQGNSA come from the germline V gene. The CDR3: CASSLSGRTDTQYF. The CDR3, as DNA: TGTGCCAGCAGCTTAAGTGGCCGCACAGATACGCAGTATTTT.

This clone has a handful of counts. The CDR3 sequence is CASSRGQSASYTF. The CDR3, as DNA: TGTGCCAGTAGCCGAGGACAGTCCGCCTCCTACACCTTC. The rearrangement links TRBV19 to TRBJ1-2, with D possibly TRBD1 on 6 matching bases. The CDR3 sequence is 13 residues long. The V and J ends lost 6 bases and 10 bases respectively, with 18 bases between them. The germline gives CDR1 LNHDA, CDR2 SQIVND (reference sequence).

The chain uses TRBV4-3 and TRBJ2-5, with TRBD2 identical over 11 bases. The CDR3 has 16 amino acids. The germline V gene has CDR1 LGHNA and CDR2 YSLEER. The V and J ends lost 4 bases and 7 bases, in that order; junction bases with no gene match: 11. CDR3 coding DNA: TGCGCCAGCAGCCCCACTAGCGGGGGAAGTCGCGGGACCCAGTACTTC. Its translation is CASSPTSGGSRGTQYF.

This clone was seen repeatedly, ten times or more. CDR3 protein: CASSTPDRESYGYTF. The CDR3 nucleotides read TGTGCCAGCAGTACCCCCGACAGGGAGAGCTATGGCTACACCTTC. The V and J genes are TRBV2 and TRBJ1-2; 7 nucleotides align to TRBD1. J was trimmed by 4 bases and V by 5 bases; bases with no gene match: 10. This CDR3 comprises 15 residues. The germline gives CDR1 SNHLY, CDR2 FYNNEI.

This chain links TRBV19 with TRBJ1-3; D unresolved. Germline values: CDR1 LNHDA, CDR2 SQIVND (reference sequence). Trimming took off 3 bases at V and 4 bases at J, with 13 bases between the two ends. The CDR3 is 15 amino acids. CDR3 in amino acids: CASSILGYLGNTIYF. DNA of the CDR3: TGTGCCAGTAGTATTCTGGGCTACTTGGGAAACACCATATATTTT.

The V and J genes are TRBV6-2 or TRBV6-3 and TRBJ1-1; 10 nucleotides line up with TRBD1. V shed 0 bases, J shed 4 bases, and the junction held 2 bases outside the gene matches. The CDR3 loop spans 15 amino acids. The germline V gene has CDR1 MNHEY and CDR2 SVGEGT. The CDR3 coding sequence is TGTGCCAGCAGTTACTCGGGGGACAGGGGCACTGAAGCTTTCTTT. It is translated as CASSYSGDRGTEAFF.